This T cell receptor (beta chain) originates from a study of cytomegalovirus exposure and HLA in healthy donors. Looked up from germline, CDR1 is LNHDA and CDR2 is SQIVND (reference sequence). The ends lost 6 bases at V and 2 bases at J; junction bases unmatched: 7. This CDR3 has 15 residues. The donors were members of the validation cohort comprising 100 to 150 subjects, separate from the roughly 700-subject first cohort. The table came from immunoSEQ multiplex PCR; TCRdb's copy has only in-frame clones and leaves some out. This sample has around 160,000 clones; approximately 90% occur once, and the top ten carry about 2.7%.

The chain is built from TRBV19 and TRBJ2-7; 10 bases are shared with TRBD1. This clonotype originated in a young man in good health and CMV-seronegative. Material for sequencing was PBMCs. The chain's CDR3 is CASRAWTGGTYEQYF. The DNA of the CDR3 is TGTGCCAGTAGGGCCTGGACAGGGGGGACCTACGAGCAGTACTTC.